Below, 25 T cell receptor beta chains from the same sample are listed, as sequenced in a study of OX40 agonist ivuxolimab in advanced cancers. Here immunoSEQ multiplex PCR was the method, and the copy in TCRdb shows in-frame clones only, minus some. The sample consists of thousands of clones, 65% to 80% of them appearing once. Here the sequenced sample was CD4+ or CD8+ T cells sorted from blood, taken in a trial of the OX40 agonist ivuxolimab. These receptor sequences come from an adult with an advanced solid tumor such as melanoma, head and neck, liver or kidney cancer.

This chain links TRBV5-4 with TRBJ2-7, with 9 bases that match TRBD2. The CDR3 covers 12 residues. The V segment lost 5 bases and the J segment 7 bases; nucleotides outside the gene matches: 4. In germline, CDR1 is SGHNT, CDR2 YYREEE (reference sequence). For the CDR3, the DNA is TGTGCCAGCAGTTATGCGGGGGGGGAGCAGTACTTC. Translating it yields CASSYAGGEQYF.

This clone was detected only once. CDR3 nucleotide sequence: TGTGCCAGCAGCGTGACTAGCGGGGGGCTGGATGGGTACATTCAGTACTTC. This gives the protein CASSVTSGGLDGYIQYF. This rearrangement joins TRBV5-4 to TRBJ2-4, with 13 bases lining up with TRBD2. Germline loops: CDR1 SGHNT, CDR2 YYREEE (reference sequence). The CDR3 consists of 17 residues. J was trimmed by 8 bases and V by 4 bases; bases with no gene match: 12.

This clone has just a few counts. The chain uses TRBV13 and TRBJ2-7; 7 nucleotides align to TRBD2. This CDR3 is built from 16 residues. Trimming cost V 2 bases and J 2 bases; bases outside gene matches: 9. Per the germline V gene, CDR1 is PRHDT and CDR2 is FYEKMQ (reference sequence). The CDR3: CASSLNLAGRAYEQYF. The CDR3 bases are TGTGCCAGCAGCTTAAATTTAGCGGGCCGGGCCTACGAGCAGTACTTC.

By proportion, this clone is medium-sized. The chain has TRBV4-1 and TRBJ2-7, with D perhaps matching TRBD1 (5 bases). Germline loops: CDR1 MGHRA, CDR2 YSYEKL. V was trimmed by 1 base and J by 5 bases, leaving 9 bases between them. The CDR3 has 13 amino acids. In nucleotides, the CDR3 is TGCGCCAGCAGCCAAGTGCTCAGGGACGAGCAGTACTTC. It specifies CASSQVLRDEQYF.

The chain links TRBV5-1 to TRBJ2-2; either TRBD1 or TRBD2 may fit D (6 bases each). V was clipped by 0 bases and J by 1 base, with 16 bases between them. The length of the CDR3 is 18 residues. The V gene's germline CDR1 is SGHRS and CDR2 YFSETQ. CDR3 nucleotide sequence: TGCGCCAGCAGCTTGGTAGGGGGGCCGGGAAGGAACACCGGGGAGCTGTTTTTT. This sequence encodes CASSLVGGPGRNTGELFF.

In DNA, the CDR3 is TGTGCCAGCAGCTTTGCGGGGGGGCTGAGAGATACGCAGTATTTT. It yields the protein CASSFAGGLRDTQYF. The J gene is TRBJ2-3, the V gene TRBV11-3; 9 bases fit TRBD2. This CDR3 comprises 15 residues. CDR1 is SGHNT and CDR2 is YENEEA in the germline V gene. The J segment lost 5 bases and the V segment lost 3 bases, leaving 6 bases of the junction unmatched.

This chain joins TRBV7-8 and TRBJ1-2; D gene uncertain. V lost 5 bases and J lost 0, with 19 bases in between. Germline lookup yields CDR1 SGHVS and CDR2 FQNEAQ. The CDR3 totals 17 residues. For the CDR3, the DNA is TGTGCCAGCAGCCCCAGAATTCGTGGGCATCCTAACTATGGCTACACCTTC. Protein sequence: CASSPRIRGHPNYGYTF. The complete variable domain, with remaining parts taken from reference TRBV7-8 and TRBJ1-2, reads GAGVSQSPRYKVAKRGQDVALRCDPISGHVSLFWYQQALGQGPEFLTYFQNEAQLDKSGLPSDRFFAERPEGSVSTLKIQRTQQEDSAVYLCASSPRIRGHPNYGYTFGSGTRLTVV.

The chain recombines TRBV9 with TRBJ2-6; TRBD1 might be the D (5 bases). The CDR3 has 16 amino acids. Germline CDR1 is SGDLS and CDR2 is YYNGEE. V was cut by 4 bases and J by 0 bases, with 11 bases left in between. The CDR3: CASSTHRTSGANVLTF. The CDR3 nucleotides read TGTGCCAGCAGCACCCACAGGACCTCTGGGGCCAACGTCCTGACTTTC.

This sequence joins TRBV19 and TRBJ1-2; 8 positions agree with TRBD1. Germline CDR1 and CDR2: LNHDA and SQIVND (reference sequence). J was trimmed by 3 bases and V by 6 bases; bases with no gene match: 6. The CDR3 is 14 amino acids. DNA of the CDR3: TGTGCCAGTAGGGACAGGGCCTCCTACTATGGCTACACCTTC. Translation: CASRDRASYYGYTF. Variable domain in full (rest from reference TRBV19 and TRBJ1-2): DGGITQSPKYLFRKEGQNVTLSCEQNLNHDAMYWYRQDPGQGLRLIYYSQIVNDFQKGDIAEGYSVSREKKESFPLTVTSAQKNPTAFYLCASRDRASYYGYTFGSGTRLTVV.

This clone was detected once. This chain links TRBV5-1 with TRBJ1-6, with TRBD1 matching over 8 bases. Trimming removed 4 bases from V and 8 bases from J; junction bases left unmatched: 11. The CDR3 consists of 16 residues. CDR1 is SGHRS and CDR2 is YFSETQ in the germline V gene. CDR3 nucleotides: TGCGCCAGCAGCCCCAACCCTCAGGGGGCGGATTCACCCCTCCACTTT. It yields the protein CASSPNPQGADSPLHF.

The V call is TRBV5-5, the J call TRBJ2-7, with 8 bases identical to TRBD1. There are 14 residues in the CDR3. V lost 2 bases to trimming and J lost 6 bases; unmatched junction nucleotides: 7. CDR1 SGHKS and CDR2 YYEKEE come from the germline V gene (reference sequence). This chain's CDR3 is CASSFRGQGSEQYF. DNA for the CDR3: TGTGCCAGCAGCTTCAGGGGGCAGGGCTCCGAGCAGTACTTC.

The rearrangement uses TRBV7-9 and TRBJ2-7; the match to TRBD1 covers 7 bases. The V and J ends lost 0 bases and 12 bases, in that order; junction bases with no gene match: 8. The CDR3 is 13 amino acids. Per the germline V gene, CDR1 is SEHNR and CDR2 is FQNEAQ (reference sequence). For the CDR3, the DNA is TGTGCCAGCAGCTTAGCGCAGGGGGAAGAGGGGTACTTC. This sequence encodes CASSLAQGEEGYF.

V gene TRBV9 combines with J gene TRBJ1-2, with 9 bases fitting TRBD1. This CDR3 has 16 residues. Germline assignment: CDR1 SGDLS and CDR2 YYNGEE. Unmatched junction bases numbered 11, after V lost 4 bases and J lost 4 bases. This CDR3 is CASSPLGTGTFYGYTF. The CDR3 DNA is TGTGCCAGCAGCCCCCTTGGGACAGGGACCTTCTATGGCTACACCTTC.

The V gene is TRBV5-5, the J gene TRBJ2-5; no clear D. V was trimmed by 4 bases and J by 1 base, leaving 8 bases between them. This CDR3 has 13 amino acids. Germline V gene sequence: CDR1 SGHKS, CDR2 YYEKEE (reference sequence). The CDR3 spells CASSHDIQETQYF. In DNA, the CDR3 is TGTGCCAGCAGCCATGACATCCAAGAGACCCAGTACTTC.

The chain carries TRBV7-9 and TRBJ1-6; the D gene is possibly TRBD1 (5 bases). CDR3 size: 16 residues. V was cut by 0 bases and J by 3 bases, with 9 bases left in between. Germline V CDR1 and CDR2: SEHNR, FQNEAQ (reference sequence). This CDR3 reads CASSLAMDNYNSPLHF. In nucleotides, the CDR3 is TGTGCCAGCAGCTTAGCGATGGACAACTATAATTCACCCCTCCACTTT.

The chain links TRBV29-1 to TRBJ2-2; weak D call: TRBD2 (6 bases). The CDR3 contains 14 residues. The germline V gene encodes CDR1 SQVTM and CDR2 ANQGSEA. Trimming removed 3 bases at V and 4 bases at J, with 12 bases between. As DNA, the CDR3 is TGCAGCGTTGAGGGGGGTTTTGGCACCGGGGAGCTGTTTTTT. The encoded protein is CSVEGGFGTGELFF.

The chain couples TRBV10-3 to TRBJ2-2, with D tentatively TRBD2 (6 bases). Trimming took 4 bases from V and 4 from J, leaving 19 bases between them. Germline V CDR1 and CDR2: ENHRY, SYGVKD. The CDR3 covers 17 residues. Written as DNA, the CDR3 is TGTGCCATCAGTGGGTCGGGGCAGGCGACTAGCACCGGGGAGCTGTTTTTT. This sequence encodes CAISGSGQATSTGELFF.

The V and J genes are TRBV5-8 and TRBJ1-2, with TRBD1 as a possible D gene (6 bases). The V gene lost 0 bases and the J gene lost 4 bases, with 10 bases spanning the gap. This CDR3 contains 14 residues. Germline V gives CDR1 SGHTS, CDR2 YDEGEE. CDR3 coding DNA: TGTGCCAGCAGCTTGGACAGGGCGGCCTATGGCTACACCTTC. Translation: CASSLDRAAYGYTF.

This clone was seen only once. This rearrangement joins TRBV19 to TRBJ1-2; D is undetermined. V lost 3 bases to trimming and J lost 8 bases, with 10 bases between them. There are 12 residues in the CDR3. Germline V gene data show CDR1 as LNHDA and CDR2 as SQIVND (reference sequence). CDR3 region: CASSMGVWGYTF. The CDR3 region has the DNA TGTGCCAGTAGTATGGGAGTTTGGGGCTACACCTTC. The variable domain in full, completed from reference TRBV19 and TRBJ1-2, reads DGGITQSPKYLFRKEGQNVTLSCEQNLNHDAMYWYRQDPGQGLRLIYYSQIVNDFQKGDIAEGYSVSREKKESFPLTVTSAQKNPTAFYLCASSMGVWGYTFGSGTRLTVV.

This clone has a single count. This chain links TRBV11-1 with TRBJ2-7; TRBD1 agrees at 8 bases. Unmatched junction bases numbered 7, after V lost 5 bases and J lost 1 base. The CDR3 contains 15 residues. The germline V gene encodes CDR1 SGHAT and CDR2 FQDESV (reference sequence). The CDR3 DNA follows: TGTGCCAGCAGCCAAGAGACAGGGGAATCCTACGAGCAGTACTTC. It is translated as CASSQETGESYEQYF.

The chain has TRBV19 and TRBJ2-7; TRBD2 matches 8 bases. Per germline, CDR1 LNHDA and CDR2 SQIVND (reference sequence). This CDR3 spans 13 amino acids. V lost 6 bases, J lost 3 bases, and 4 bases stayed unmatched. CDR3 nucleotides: TGTGCCAGTAGCGCCGGGACTAGCTACGAGCAGTACTTC. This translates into CASSAGTSYEQYF.

The CDR3 reads CASSWAPDQPQHF. The CDR3 DNA reads TGTGCCAGCAGTTGGGCCCCCGATCAGCCCCAGCATTTT. V usage is TRBV27 and J usage is TRBJ1-5, with D unclear. V was clipped by 4 bases and J by 5 bases, with 9 bases between them. Germline CDR1 MNHEY, CDR2 SMNVEV (reference sequence). The CDR3 runs to 13 residues.

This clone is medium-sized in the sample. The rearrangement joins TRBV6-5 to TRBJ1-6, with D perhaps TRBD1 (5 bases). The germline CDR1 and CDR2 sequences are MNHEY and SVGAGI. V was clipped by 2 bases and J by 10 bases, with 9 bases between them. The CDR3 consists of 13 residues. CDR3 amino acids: CASSYQGGSPLHF. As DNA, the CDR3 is TGTGCCAGCAGTTACCAGGGTGGCTCACCCCTCCACTTT.

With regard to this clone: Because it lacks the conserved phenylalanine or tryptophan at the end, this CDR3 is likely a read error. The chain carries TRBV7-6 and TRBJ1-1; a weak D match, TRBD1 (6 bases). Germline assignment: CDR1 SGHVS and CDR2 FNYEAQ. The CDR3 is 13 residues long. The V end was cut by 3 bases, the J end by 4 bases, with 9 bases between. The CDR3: CASSLRGITEAFL. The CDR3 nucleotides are TGTGCCAGCAGCTTGAGGGGGATCACTGAAGCTTTCCTT.

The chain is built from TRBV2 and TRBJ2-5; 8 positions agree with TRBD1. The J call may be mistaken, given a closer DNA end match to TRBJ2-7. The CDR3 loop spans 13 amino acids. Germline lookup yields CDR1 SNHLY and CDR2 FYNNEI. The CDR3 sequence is CASRDRAVDEQYF. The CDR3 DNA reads TGTGCCAGCAGGGACAGGGCGGTAGACGAGCAGTACTTC.